This T cell receptor (beta chain) was obtained from a study of CD8 T cells in ankylosing spondylitis. TCRdb redid the calling of the 5' RACE reads with MiXCR, one entry per CDR3 protein. Found here are 350,000 to 400,000 distinct CDR3 sequences, roughly 20% of them singletons; the top ten hold roughly 13%. Germline V gene lookup returns CDR1 SEHNR and CDR2 FQNEAQ (reference sequence). Trimming cost V 1 base and J 3 bases, with 10 bases left between them. This CDR3 spans 15 amino acids. This rearrangement joins TRBV7-9 to TRBJ2-1; D remains unclear. The receptor was derived from a male donor with ankylosing spondylitis or in good health (not recorded which). The sequenced sample consisted of blood, either unsorted or a sorted T cell fraction (not recorded which). The CDR3 spells CASSLVNADYNEQFF. The CDR3 DNA reads TGTGCCAGCAGCTTAGTTAACGCCGACTACAATGAGCAGTTCTTC.